This T cell receptor beta chain derives from a study of T cells after posttransplantation cyclophosphamide. As concerns this clone: Its antigen is not identified.

The CDR3 sequence is 15 residues long. Germline V gene sequence: CDR1 MNHEY, CDR2 SMNVEV (reference sequence). The trim removed 5 bases at V and 3 bases at J, leaving 4 bases unmatched. The repertoire was sequenced with immunoSEQ multiplex PCR; TCRdb's copy has only in-frame clones and lacks some. This sample yields around 47,000 clones, of which roughly 92% are seen a single time; roughly 3.1% belongs to the top ten. Study observations and caveats: TRB overlap between skin or GI tissue T cells and blood was limited. Recipient CMV seropositivity and CMV reactivation strongly tracked TRB clonality.

The sample comprised PBMCs. This rearrangement joins TRBV27 to TRBJ2-7; 13 bases agree with TRBD2. The receptor was isolated from a woman in her twenties or thirties in good health and a related stem cell transplant donor. CDR3 amino acids: CASSRTSGGIYEQYF. CDR3 nucleotides: TGTGCCAGCAGTCGGACTAGCGGGGGCATCTACGAGCAGTACTTC.